Each of the 26 T cell receptor beta chains below was sequenced from the same sample in a study of CD8 T cells in Susac syndrome. Random hexamers primed reverse transcription of about 0.45 to 1 ug RNA. Using its own MiXCR run on the immunoSEQ multiplex PCR reads, TCRdb lists one record per CDR3 protein. The sample includes more than 100,000 distinct CDR3 sequences, nearly 96% seen only once; the top ten take about 0.13%. The sample comprised CD4+ T cells from PBMCs. Receptors were obtained from a human donor with Susac syndrome.

The chain carries TRBV19 and TRBJ1-1, with D hard to call. The CDR3 is 12 residues long. With 5 bases removed from V and 11 bases from J, the gap between germline ends came to 15 bases. Germline assignment: CDR1 LNHDA and CDR2 SQIVND (reference sequence). CDR3 bases: TGTGCCAGTAGTCCAGACACGGGTGACGCTTTCTTT. It yields the protein CASSPDTGDAFF.

This clonotype is a singleton in its sample. The rearrangement links TRBV9 to TRBJ2-7, with D possibly called TRBD1 or TRBD2 (5 bases each). The V end lost 3 bases, the J end lost 3 bases, and 19 bases lay between the germline ends. Per germline, CDR1 SGDLS and CDR2 YYNGEE. The CDR3 is 16 residues long. CDR3 loop: CASSARDGLIDYEQYF. CDR3 DNA sequence: TGTGCCAGCAGCGCCCGGGACGGCCTCATAGACTACGAGCAGTACTTC.

The rearrangement links TRBV28 to TRBJ2-4; either TRBD1 or TRBD2 may fit D (5 bases each). There are 14 residues in the CDR3. With 5 bases removed from V and 9 bases from J, the gap between germline ends came to 17 bases. CDR1 is MDHEN and CDR2 is SYDVKM in the germline V gene. CDR3 loop: CASSPPTSRGIQYF. The DNA of the CDR3 is TGTGCCAGCAGTCCCCCCACTAGTAGGGGCATTCAGTACTTC.

The DNA for the CDR3 is TGTGCCAGCAGTTTCCTCCTCGGAGCGCCTGAGCAGTTCTTC. Translating it yields CASSFLLGAPEQFF. The V call is TRBV12-3 or TRBV12-4, the J call TRBJ2-1; unclear D gene. The CDR3 length is 14 residues. V gave up 3 bases and J gave up 9 bases, with 15 bases separating them.

The chain carries TRBV24-1 and TRBJ2-1, with TRBD1 matching 9 bases. The CDR3 has 15 amino acids. Germline-derived CDR1 and CDR2 are KGHDR and SFDVKD. V was clipped by 4 bases and J by 5 bases; unmatched bases: 5. The CDR3, as DNA: TGTGCCACCAGTGAGCCCAGACAGGGGGACAATGAGCAGTTCTTC. This encodes CATSEPRQGDNEQFF.

The chain joins TRBV6-1 to TRBJ2-1, with 12 bases identical to TRBD2. This CDR3 has 16 residues. The germline gives CDR1 MNHNS, CDR2 SASEGT. V gave up 5 bases and J gave up 5 bases; unmatched junction bases: 7. CDR3 region: CASSTPLAGGHNEQFF. In DNA, the CDR3 is TGTGCCAGCAGTACCCCGCTAGCGGGGGGGCACAATGAGCAGTTCTTC.

The chain carries TRBV29-1 and TRBJ2-5; the D is unclear. This CDR3 spans 10 amino acids. Germline lookup yields CDR1 SQVTM and CDR2 ANQGSEA. V was trimmed by 4 bases and J by 5 bases, leaving 5 bases between them. CDR3 amino acids: CSVGSETQYF. The CDR3 nucleotides read TGCAGCGTTGGTTCGGAGACCCAGTACTTC.

This clonotype was seen once. The chain employs TRBV5-4 and TRBJ2-5, with D tentatively TRBD1 or TRBD2 (5 bases each). This CDR3 spans 14 amino acids. Trimming shortened V by 4 bases and J by 5 bases, and 15 bases separated the two germline ends. Germline-derived CDR1 and CDR2 are SGHNT and YYREEE (reference sequence). CDR3 residues: CASSLRDGIETQYF. CDR3 coding DNA: TGTGCCAGCAGCCTTAGGGACGGGATTGAGACCCAGTACTTC.

V and J are TRBV24-1 and TRBJ2-1; 11 nucleotides agree with TRBD2. The CDR3 has 17 residues. The V gene end was trimmed by 2 bases and the J gene end by 5 bases; junction bases not matched to a gene: 7. The germline V gene encodes CDR1 KGHDR and CDR2 SFDVKD. In DNA, the CDR3 is TGTGCCACCAGTGATTCCTCGACTAGCGGGAAAAACAATGAGCAGTTCTTC. Translation gives CATSDSSTSGKNNEQFF.

The chain has TRBV20-1 and TRBJ2-1; 7 nucleotides agree with TRBD2. The germline V gene has CDR1 DFQATT and CDR2 SNEGSKA (reference sequence). V was clipped by 6 bases and J by 10 bases; unmatched bases: 12. The CDR3 is 13 residues long. The CDR3 region is CSARRETESEQFF. The DNA of the CDR3 is TGCAGTGCCAGGCGGGAGACTGAGTCCGAGCAGTTCTTC.

The gene calls are TRBV18 and TRBJ2-1; D is ambiguous. The CDR3 has 14 residues. Per germline, CDR1 KGHSH and CDR2 LQKENI. Trimming took off 5 bases at V and 7 bases at J, with 15 bases between the two ends. CDR3: CASSSGAQGNEQFF. The CDR3 DNA reads TGTGCCAGCTCAAGTGGCGCCCAAGGGAATGAGCAGTTCTTC.

This chain uses TRBV14 with TRBJ2-1, with 11 bases identical to TRBD2. The CDR3 is made up of 15 amino acids. From germline, CDR1 is SGHDN and CDR2 FVKESK. V was clipped by 2 bases and J by 14 bases; unmatched bases: 11. This CDR3 is CASSQMPLAGVTKFF. CDR3 bases: TGTGCCAGCAGCCAAATGCCACTAGCGGGAGTTACGAAGTTCTTC.

CDR3: CASSRRPGQGHTDTQYF. CDR3 nucleotides: TGCGCCAGCAGCCGACGACCCGGACAGGGGCACACAGATACGCAGTATTTT. The V and J genes are TRBV4-3 and TRBJ2-3; 9 nucleotides agree with TRBD1. J lost 2 bases, V lost 4 bases, and 10 bases had no gene match. Germline loops: CDR1 LGHNA, CDR2 YSLEER. The CDR3 runs 17 residues.

The chain links TRBV12-3 or TRBV12-4 to TRBJ2-7; 8 nucleotides match TRBD2. The CDR3 has 15 residues. Unmatched junction bases numbered 6, after V lost 3 bases and J lost 2 bases. CDR3 in amino acids: CASSFSGGGTYEQYF. The CDR3 bases are TGTGCCAGCAGTTTTTCGGGAGGGGGGACCTACGAGCAGTACTTC.

V is TRBV7-9 and J is TRBJ2-6, with TRBD2 matching 12 bases. After removal of 5 bases from V and 0 bases from J, the junction contained 5 bases not matched to a gene. The germline V gene has CDR1 SEHNR and CDR2 FQNEAQ (reference sequence). The CDR3 is 18 amino acids. The DNA for the CDR3 is TGTGCCAGCAGCCCCGGACTAGCGGGGAACTCTGGGGCCAACGTCCTGACTTTC. Protein: CASSPGLAGNSGANVLTF. Combining the CDR3 with reference TRBV7-9 and TRBJ2-6 gives the whole variable domain DTGVSQNPRHKITKRGQNVTFRCDPISEHNRLYWYRQTLGQGPEFLTYFQNEAQLEKSRLLSDRFSAERPKGSFSTLEIQRTEQGDSAMYLCASSPGLAGNSGANVLTFGAGSRLTVL.

The chain links TRBV29-1 to TRBJ1-1; no reliable D call. Deletions cut 2 bases from V and 0 bases from J, with 7 bases between. The germline CDR1 and CDR2 sequences are SQVTM and ANQGSEA. This CDR3 region has 13 residues. Here the CDR3 DNA reads TGCAGCGTTGAAAAGTACGTGAACACTGAAGCTTTCTTT. This gives the protein CSVEKYVNTEAFF.

The J gene is TRBJ2-1, the V gene TRBV19, with TRBD2 matching 7 bases. V gave up 11 bases and J gave up 8 bases; unmatched junction bases: 15. The CDR3 loop spans 14 amino acids. The V gene's germline CDR1 is LNHDA and CDR2 SQIVND (reference sequence). CDR3: CAGQLASYVDEQFF. In DNA, the CDR3 is TGTGCCGGACAACTAGCGTCTTATGTCGATGAGCAGTTCTTC. The variable domain in full, with the rest retrieved from reference TRBV19 and TRBJ2-1, is DGGITQSPKYLFRKEGQNVTLSCEQNLNHDAMYWYRQDPGQGLRLIYYSQIVNDFQKGDIAEGYSVSREKKESFPLTVTSAQKNPTAFYLCAGQLASYVDEQFFGPGTRLTVL.

The rearrangement uses TRBV5-1 and TRBJ2-3; the match to TRBD1 covers 8 bases. The CDR3 is 15 amino acids. Germline values: CDR1 SGHRS, CDR2 YFSETQ. The trim removed 4 bases at V and 4 bases at J, leaving 8 bases unmatched. The CDR3 DNA is TGCGCCAGCAGCCTTCAGGGGGCAGTAGCAGATACGCAGTATTTT. Its protein is CASSLQGAVADTQYF.

The chain employs TRBV4-1 and TRBJ2-5, with 12 bases lining up with TRBD2. Germline V CDR1 and CDR2: MGHRA, YSYEKL. The CDR3 contains 15 residues. Losses at the gene ends were 4 bases for V and 2 bases for J; bases not matched to a gene: 2. The CDR3 coding sequence is TGCGCCAGCAGCCCGACTAGCGGGGGTCAAGAGACCCAGTACTTC. Residues: CASSPTSGGQETQYF.

The chain couples TRBV30 to TRBJ2-5; 15 bases match TRBD2. This CDR3 is built from 20 residues. V was pared by 4 bases and J by 1 base, with 16 bases of the junction left unmatched. Germline CDR1 and CDR2: GTSNPN and SVGIG (reference sequence). The CDR3 is CAWMGLRTSGRAILQETQYF. The CDR3 DNA follows: TGTGCCTGGATGGGACTTAGGACTAGCGGGAGGGCCATTCTCCAAGAGACCCAGTACTTC.

J is TRBJ2-2 and V is TRBV5-1; D perhaps matches TRBD1 (6 bases). CDR3 length: 15 amino acids. Germline V CDR1 and CDR2: SGHRS, YFSETQ. V lost 4 bases, J lost 1 base, and 11 bases lay in between. The CDR3 spells CASSTRTENTGELFF. As DNA, the CDR3 is TGCGCCAGCAGCACCAGGACAGAGAACACCGGGGAGCTGTTTTTT.

The chain is built from TRBV30 and TRBJ2-1, with D hard to call. Trimming cost V 1 base and J 3 bases, with 7 bases left between them. CDR1 is GTSNPN and CDR2 is SVGIG in the germline V gene (reference sequence). CDR3 size: 13 residues. CDR3 sequence (DNA): TGTGCCTGGAGTGGTCAAAACTACAATGAGCAGTTCTTC. This encodes CAWSGQNYNEQFF.

This chain joins TRBV5-1 and TRBJ2-7; a weak D match, TRBD1 (6 bases). Trimming shortened V by 4 bases and J by 5 bases, and 13 bases separated the two germline ends. The germline V gene has CDR1 SGHRS and CDR2 YFSETQ. The CDR3 sequence is 13 residues long. Here the CDR3 DNA reads TGCGCCAGCAGCCACAAGACAGGCGACGAGCAGTACTTC. Translated, it gives CASSHKTGDEQYF.

This chain connects TRBV29-1 to TRBJ2-7; 12 positions agree with TRBD2. The germline CDR1 and CDR2 sequences are SQVTM and ANQGSEA. This CDR3 is 12 amino acids long. The J segment lost 7 bases and the V segment lost 6 bases, leaving 4 bases of the junction unmatched. In DNA form, the CDR3 reads TGCAGCGTGCAGGGGACTAGCGGGGAGCAGTACTTC. Translating gives CSVQGTSGEQYF.

The chain has TRBV2 and TRBJ2-5, with 8 bases fitting TRBD1. V gave up 2 bases and J gave up 5 bases; unmatched junction bases: 1. This CDR3 contains 13 residues. Germline CDR1 SNHLY, CDR2 FYNNEI. CDR3 in amino acids: CASSERQGETQYF. Here the CDR3 DNA reads TGTGCCAGCAGTGAAAGACAGGGGGAGACCCAGTACTTC.

The rearrangement uses TRBV11-1 and TRBJ1-1; D gene uncertain. The CDR3 is made up of 14 amino acids. V was cut by 3 bases and J by 0 bases, with 8 bases left in between. From germline, CDR1 is SGHAT and CDR2 FQDESV (reference sequence). CDR3 sequence reads: CASSFQAMNTEAFF. The CDR3 DNA follows: TGTGCCAGCAGCTTTCAGGCCATGAACACTGAAGCTTTCTTT. The entire variable domain, with the rest obtained from reference TRBV11-1 and TRBJ1-1, is as follows: EAEVAQSPRYKITEKSQAVAFWCDPISGHATLYWYRQILGQGPELLVQFQDESVVDDSQLPKDRFSAERLKGVDSTLKIQPAELGDSAMYLCASSFQAMNTEAFFGQGTRLTVV.